A single sample is the source of the 26 T cell receptor beta chains below, sequenced in a study of T cells in Graves' hyperthyroidism and ophthalmopathy. Amplification yielded TCR beta CDR3 regions, with RNA transcripts as the source. First-round RT-PCR of the TCR CDR3 relied on the HTBI primer set. MiXCR, run by TCRdb on the multiplex PCR reads, gives a single entry per CDR3 protein. The sample holds about 250,000 distinct CDR3 sequences, approximately 16% seen once. The sequencing input was blood. These receptors were taken from a woman between 45 and 60 years old with Graves' hyperthyroidism that later progressed to Graves' ophthalmopathy.

The chain has TRBV3-1 and TRBJ2-7; TRBD2 aligns across 7 bases. CDR3 length: 15 residues. The V gene's germline CDR1 is LGHDT and CDR2 YNNKEL (reference sequence). The V segment lost 1 base and the J segment 1 base; nucleotides outside the gene matches: 4. CDR3 DNA: TGTGCCAGCAGCCAAGGAGCGGGGCGGTCCTACGAGCAGTACTTC. Amino acid sequence: CASSQGAGRSYEQYF.

About this clonotype: A much larger clone differs by one base, so this may be a read error. The chain employs TRBV28 and TRBJ1-5, with D hard to call. The germline CDR1 and CDR2 sequences are MDHEN and SYDVKM. The CDR3 loop spans 14 amino acids. CDR3 DNA sequence: TGTGTCAGCACCCAGTTTTATAGCAATCAGCCCCAGCATTTT. Its protein is CVSTQFYSNQPQHF.

The rearrangement joins TRBV5-1 to TRBJ2-1; 7 nucleotides match TRBD1. Germline assignment: CDR1 SGHRS and CDR2 YFSETQ. This CDR3 is 17 amino acids long. The ends lost 0 bases at V and 6 bases at J; junction bases unmatched: 12. CDR3 DNA sequence: TGCGCCAGCAGCTTGGAGGGGGCAGGAGCTCACATCAATGAGCAGTTCTTC. Translation gives CASSLEGAGAHINEQFF.

This clonotype was counted ten times or more. The CDR3 bases are TGCGCCAGCAGCTTATACAGGGTTGACAATGAGCAGTTCTTC. Amino acid sequence: CASSLYRVDNEQFF. This chain uses TRBV5-1 with TRBJ2-1; a possible D gene is TRBD1 (6 bases). The CDR3 is 14 residues long. Germline CDR1 and CDR2: SGHRS and YFSETQ. Trimming cost V 2 bases and J 5 bases, with 11 bases left between them. Based on the CDR3 plus reference TRBV5-1 and TRBJ2-1, the full variable domain is KAGVTQTPRYLIKTRGQQVTLSCSPISGHRSVSWYQQTPGQGLQFLFEYFSETQRNKGNFPGRFSGRQFSNSRSEMNVSTLELGDSALYLCASSLYRVDNEQFFGPGTRLTVL.

In this sample, this clonotype turned up a few times. The chain employs TRBV9 and TRBJ2-1, with 7 bases lining up with TRBD1. J was trimmed by 4 bases and V by 3 bases; bases with no gene match: 7. The CDR3 loop spans 15 amino acids. CDR1 is SGDLS and CDR2 is YYNGEE in the germline V gene. The CDR3 here is CASSGTTGWYNEQFF. In DNA, the CDR3 is TGTGCCAGCAGCGGAACGACAGGGTGGTACAATGAGCAGTTCTTC.

This clonotype was found many times. V gene TRBV5-6 combines with J gene TRBJ2-7, with unresolved D. V lost 4 bases to trimming and J lost 5 bases, with 16 bases between them. Germline CDR1 reads SGHDT; CDR2 reads YYEEEE. The CDR3 is made up of 14 amino acids. For the CDR3, the DNA is TGTGCCAGCAGCCTTAGCAACCCAGTCGACGAGCAGTACTTC. This gives the protein CASSLSNPVDEQYF.

This clonotype was seen ten or more times. This chain links TRBV20-1 with TRBJ2-1; tentative D call: TRBD1 (5 bases). This CDR3 is built from 17 residues. Germline V gene sequence: CDR1 DFQATT, CDR2 SNEGSKA (reference sequence). V dropped 0 bases and J dropped 0 bases, with 15 bases sitting between them. CDR3 region: CSARDHTGAHSYNEQFF. The CDR3 DNA reads as TGCAGTGCTAGAGATCATACAGGCGCACACTCCTACAATGAGCAGTTCTTC.

The table lists this clonotype with many counts. J is TRBJ2-7 and V is TRBV6-9, with D perhaps matching TRBD2 (6 bases). The length of the CDR3 is 14 residues. V lost 4 bases and J lost 3, with 13 bases in between. CDR1 MNHGY and CDR2 SVAAGI come from the germline V gene. The CDR3 is CASSWEEQDYEQYF. The CDR3 region has the DNA TGTGCCAGCAGTTGGGAGGAACAGGACTACGAGCAGTACTTC.

The CDR3 DNA sequence: TGTGCCAGCAGCTCGACCGCTTCCTCTGGAAACACCATATATTTT. Its translation is CASSSTASSGNTIYF. V usage is TRBV5-5 and J usage is TRBJ1-3, with no clear D. Germline loops: CDR1 SGHKS, CDR2 YYEKEE (reference sequence). Trimming pared 3 bases from V and 0 bases from J, leaving 10 bases between. CDR3 size: 15 residues.

This clonotype was found many times. In DNA, the CDR3 is TGTGCCAGCAGCCAAGGGGGGACTGCCTACTACGAGCAGTACTTC. This sequence encodes CASSQGGTAYYEQYF. The gene calls are TRBV3-1 and TRBJ2-7, with D tentatively TRBD2 (6 bases). Trimming removed 1 base from V and 3 bases from J, with 13 bases in between. CDR1 is LGHDT and CDR2 is YNNKEL in the germline V gene (reference sequence). The CDR3 has 15 amino acids.

This clonotype was seen more than once but under ten times. One base away lies a much larger clone, so this may be a sequencing read error. The gene calls are TRBV7-9 and TRBJ2-7; no definite D call. The CDR3 runs 12 residues. CDR1 is SEHNR and CDR2 is FQNEAQ in the germline V gene (reference sequence). The CDR3, as DNA: TGTGCCAGCAGCTTTAAACCCTACGAGCAGTGCTTC. Translating it yields CASSFKPYEQCF.

The V call is TRBV5-5, the J call TRBJ1-2, with a possible D match to TRBD1 (6 bases). The CDR3 has 13 residues. Germline CDR1 and CDR2: SGHKS and YYEKEE (reference sequence). V lost 6 bases to trimming and J lost 5 bases, with 14 bases between them. The CDR3, as DNA: TGTGCCAGCACAGGACAGACACAATATGGCTACACCTTC. Encoded protein: CASTGQTQYGYTF. Variable domain in full (rest from reference TRBV5-5 and TRBJ1-2): DAGVTQSPTHLIKTRGQQVTLRCSPISGHKSVSWYQQVLGQGPQFIFQYYEKEERGRGNFPDRFSARQFPNYSSELNVNALLLGDSALYLCASTGQTQYGYTFGSGTRLTVV.

This clonotype was detected many times. The V gene is TRBV28, the J gene TRBJ2-7; D possibly corresponds to TRBD1 (6 bases). V shed 5 bases and J shed 3 bases, with 17 bases lying between them. Germline V gene data show CDR1 as MDHEN and CDR2 as SYDVKM. This CDR3 is built from 15 residues. Written as DNA, the CDR3 is TGTGCCAGCAGTCCTCAGGGGCTCCTATTCTACGAGCAGTACTTC. Translating it yields CASSPQGLLFYEQYF.

This clonotype was seen many times. The rearrangement uses TRBV12-3 or TRBV12-4 and TRBJ1-5, with 8 bases matching TRBD1. Trimming took 4 bases from V and 2 from J; bases not matched to a gene: 4. CDR3 length: 15 amino acids. The DNA of the CDR3 is TGTGCCAGCAGTTACGGACAGGGAGGCAATCAGCCCCAGCATTTT. This codes for CASSYGQGGNQPQHF.

This clonotype appeared many times. The V call is TRBV5-1, the J call TRBJ2-7; TRBD1 aligns across 8 bases. The ends lost 5 bases at V and 2 bases at J; junction bases unmatched: 9. Germline assignment: CDR1 SGHRS and CDR2 YFSETQ. The CDR3 length is 15 residues. The CDR3 region is CASSYTGQAPYEQYF. CDR3 sequence (DNA): TGCGCCAGCAGTTACACGGGACAGGCCCCCTACGAGCAGTACTTC. Based on the CDR3 plus reference TRBV5-1 and TRBJ2-7, the full variable domain is KAGVTQTPRYLIKTRGQQVTLSCSPISGHRSVSWYQQTPGQGLQFLFEYFSETQRNKGNFPGRFSGRQFSNSRSEMNVSTLELGDSALYLCASSYTGQAPYEQYFGPGTRLTVT.

This chain connects TRBV20-1 to TRBJ2-6; no clear D gene. The CDR3 has 15 residues. Trimming took off 6 bases at V and 3 bases at J, with 15 bases between the two ends. CDR1 DFQATT and CDR2 SNEGSKA come from the germline V gene (reference sequence). The CDR3 nucleotides are TGCAGTGCCATTCCCCAAGGTAGTGGGGCCAACGTCCTGACTTTC. Translation: CSAIPQGSGANVLTF.

This clonotype was counted many times. V and J are TRBV20-1 and TRBJ2-7, with D hard to call. The CDR3 spans 13 residues. Per germline, CDR1 DFQATT and CDR2 SNEGSKA (reference sequence). With 4 bases removed from V and 0 bases from J, the gap between germline ends came to 10 bases. This chain's CDR3 is CSAIRLYSYEQYF. The CDR3 bases are TGCAGTGCTATTCGCCTATACTCCTACGAGCAGTACTTC.

This chain joins TRBV14 and TRBJ2-5; possible D gene TRBD1, 6 bases. Germline V gene sequence: CDR1 SGHDN, CDR2 FVKESK. The ends were cut back, 4 bases at V and 0 bases at J, with 15 bases in the middle. This CDR3 region has 16 residues. The CDR3 protein is CASSLLDRPYQETQYF. In nucleotides, the CDR3 is TGTGCCAGCAGCCTCCTGGACAGACCGTACCAAGAGACCCAGTACTTC.

This clonotype turned up a few times. A much larger clone differs from this one at a single base, so this may be a read error. The chain combines TRBV5-1 with TRBJ2-7, with 9 bases that match TRBD2. The CDR3 is 14 amino acids. The V gene end was trimmed by 6 bases and the J gene end by 5 bases; junction bases not matched to a gene: 9. Germline CDR1 SGHRS, CDR2 YFSETQ. CDR3 DNA: TGCGCCAGCAACTCAGGGACTAGCCCCCACGAGCAGTACTTC. The encoded protein is CASNSGTSPHEQYF.

This clonotype was recorded at least ten times. The chain combines TRBV28 with TRBJ2-3; TRBD2 matches at 7 bases. Germline trimming cut 1 base from V and 4 bases from J; bases unmatched to any gene: 8. Per the germline V gene, CDR1 is MDHEN and CDR2 is SYDVKM. The CDR3 runs to 16 residues. The CDR3 DNA sequence: TGTGCCAGCAGTTTATCTAGCGGAGGGTCGCCAGATACGCAGTATTTT. Translating it yields CASSLSSGGSPDTQYF.

This clonotype was detected ten times or more. The chain has TRBV12-3 or TRBV12-4 and TRBJ2-3; D unresolved. This CDR3 is built from 12 residues. Trimming cost V 6 bases and J 3 bases, with 7 bases left between them. CDR3 nucleotide sequence: TGTGCCAGCAGCTTCGTGACAGATACGCAGTATTTT. Encoded protein: CASSFVTDTQYF.

The V call is TRBV20-1, the J call TRBJ1-1; TRBD1 might be the D (6 bases). The CDR3 length is 14 residues. Germline CDR1 and CDR2: DFQATT and SNEGSKA (reference sequence). Deletions cut 4 bases from V and 6 bases from J, with 18 bases between. CDR3 amino acids: CSANRDNGRPEAFF. CDR3 in DNA: TGCAGTGCTAACCGGGACAATGGCCGTCCTGAAGCTTTCTTT.

This clonotype was detected ten times or more. The CDR3 coding sequence is TGCGCCAGCAGCACCGAGTACACCGGGGAGCTGTTTTTT. This encodes CASSTEYTGELFF. The chain employs TRBV5-1 and TRBJ2-2; D not resolved. The V gene's germline CDR1 is SGHRS and CDR2 YFSETQ. CDR3 length equals 13 residues. V gave up 4 bases and J gave up 3 bases, with 7 bases separating them.

This clonotype was seen many times. This chain joins TRBV28 and TRBJ2-1; 9 bases line up with TRBD2. The CDR3 consists of 14 residues. V lost 9 bases and J lost 6; bases outside the gene matches: 9. In germline, CDR1 is MDHEN, CDR2 SYDVKM. The CDR3 DNA follows: TGTGCCAGTAACCCAGGGACTAGCTTCAATGAGCAGTTCTTC. This translates into CASNPGTSFNEQFF.

The CDR3 coding sequence is TGTGCCAGTCGGACAGGGTCGATTGTAGTCTATGGCTACACCTTC. The encoded protein is CASRTGSIVVYGYTF. The J gene is TRBJ1-2, the V gene TRBV28; 8 positions agree with TRBD1. The CDR3 length is 15 residues. After removal of 9 bases from V and 4 bases from J, the junction contained 13 bases not matched to a gene. Germline V gives CDR1 MDHEN, CDR2 SYDVKM.

This clonotype was seen many times. The V gene is TRBV2, the J gene TRBJ2-7, with D maybe TRBD2 (5 bases). CDR3 length: 12 amino acids. The germline CDR1 and CDR2 sequences are SNHLY and FYNNEI. Trimming shortened V by 2 bases and J by 6 bases, and 8 bases separated the two germline ends. Here the CDR3 reads CASSESAGEQYF. CDR3 sequence (DNA): TGTGCCAGCAGTGAATCGGCGGGCGAGCAGTACTTC.